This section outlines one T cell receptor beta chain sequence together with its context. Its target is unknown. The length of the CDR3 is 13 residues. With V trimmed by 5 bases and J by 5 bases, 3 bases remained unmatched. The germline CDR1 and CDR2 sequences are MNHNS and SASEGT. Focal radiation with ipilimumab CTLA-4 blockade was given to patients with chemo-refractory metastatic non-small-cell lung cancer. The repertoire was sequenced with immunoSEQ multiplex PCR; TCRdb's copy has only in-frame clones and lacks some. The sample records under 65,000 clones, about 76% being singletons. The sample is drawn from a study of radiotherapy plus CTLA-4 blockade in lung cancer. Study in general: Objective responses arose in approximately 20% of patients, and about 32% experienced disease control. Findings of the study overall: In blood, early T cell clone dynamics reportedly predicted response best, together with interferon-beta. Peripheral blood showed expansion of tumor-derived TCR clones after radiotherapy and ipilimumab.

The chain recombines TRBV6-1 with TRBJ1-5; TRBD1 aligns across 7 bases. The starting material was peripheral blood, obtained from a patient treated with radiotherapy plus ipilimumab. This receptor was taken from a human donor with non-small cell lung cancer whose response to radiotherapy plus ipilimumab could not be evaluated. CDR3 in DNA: TGTGCCAGCAGTAGACAGGGCTATCAGCCCCAGCATTTT. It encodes CASSRQGYQPQHF.